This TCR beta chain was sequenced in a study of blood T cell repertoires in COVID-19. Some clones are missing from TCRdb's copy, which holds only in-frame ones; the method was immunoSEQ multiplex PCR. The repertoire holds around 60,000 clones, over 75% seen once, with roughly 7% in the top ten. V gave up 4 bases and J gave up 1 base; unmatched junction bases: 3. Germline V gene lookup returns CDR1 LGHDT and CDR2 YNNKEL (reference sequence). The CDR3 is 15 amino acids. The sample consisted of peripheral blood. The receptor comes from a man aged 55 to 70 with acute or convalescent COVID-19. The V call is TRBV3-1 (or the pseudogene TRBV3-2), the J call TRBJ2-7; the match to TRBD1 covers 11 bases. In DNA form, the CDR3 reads TGTGCCAGCAGCCGGGACAGGGGGGGGTCCTACGAGCAGTACTTC. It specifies CASSRDRGGSYEQYF.